This T cell receptor (beta chain) originates from a study of regulatory T cells in long-lasting Graves disease. General study points: Thyroid tissue was not sampled; only peripheral blood was. Gene preferences differed: TRBV28, TRBJ1-2, TRBJ2-5 in persistent cases.

Time point meaning: persistent/refractory GD, antithyroid drugs over 5 years with positive TRAb. Extracted PBMC RNA gave rise to the TCR library. Construction of TCR beta libraries relied on iRepertoire HTBI primers and on Arm-PCR targeting CDR3 regions. One entry per CDR3 protein results from TCRdb running MiXCR on the multiplex PCR reads. The profile shows 400,000 to 500,000 distinct CDR3 sequences, around a fifth of them singletons. The CDR3 totals 16 residues. Germline values: CDR1 MDHEN, CDR2 SYDVKM. V shed 6 bases, J shed 4 bases, and the junction held 13 bases outside the gene matches. This clonotype was counted many times. The target antigen is unknown.

The sample in question was peripheral blood mononuclear cells (PBMCs), obtained when the disease was refractory, from a patient treated with antithyroid drugs. The TCR sequence derives from a female donor with Graves disease. The genes are TRBV28 and TRBJ2-7, with 9 bases lining up with TRBD1. CDR3 coding DNA: TGTGCCAGCAGCCCCCGCACCGGGACAGGGTTTTACGAGCAGTACTTC. Translating gives CASSPRTGTGFYEQYF.